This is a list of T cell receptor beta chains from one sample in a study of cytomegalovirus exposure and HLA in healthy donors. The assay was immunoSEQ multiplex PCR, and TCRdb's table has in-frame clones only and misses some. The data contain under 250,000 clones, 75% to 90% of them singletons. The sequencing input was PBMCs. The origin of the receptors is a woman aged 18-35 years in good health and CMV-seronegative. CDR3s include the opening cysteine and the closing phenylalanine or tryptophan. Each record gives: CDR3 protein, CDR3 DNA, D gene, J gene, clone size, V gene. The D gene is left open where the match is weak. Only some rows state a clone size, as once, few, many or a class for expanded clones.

CASSLGGNTIYF TGCGCCAGCAGCTTGGGAGGAAACACCATATATTTT - TRBJ1-3 few TRBV5-1
CASTVGDIQYF TGTGCCAGCACCGTGGGGGACATTCAGTACTTC - TRBJ2-4 - TRBV5-4
CASSSLGQGAGPQHF TGTGCCAGCAGTTCCCTCGGACAGGGGGCAGGGCCCCAGCATTTT TRBD1 TRBJ1-5 - TRBV27
CATRLAGTPNEQFF TGTGCCACCAGACTAGCGGGGACCCCCAATGAGCAGTTCTTC TRBD2 TRBJ2-1 - TRBV2
CASSPRTGNGNEQYF TGCGCCAGCAGCCCCCGGACAGGGAATGGGAACGAGCAGTACTTC TRBD1 TRBJ2-7 few TRBV5-1
CASSYSQGASQPQHF TGTGCCAGCAGTTACTCGCAGGGGGCTAGTCAGCCCCAGCATTTT TRBD1 TRBJ1-5 - TRBV6-5
CASRPSGAGSYEQYF TGTGCCAGCAGACCCTCAGGGGCGGGATCCTACGAGCAGTACTTC - TRBJ2-7 - TRBV7-2
CASSLVPPGLGSSYEQYF TGTGCCAGCAGTTTAGTGCCCCCGGGACTAGGGAGCTCCTACGAGCAGTACTTC TRBD2 TRBJ2-7 - TRBV27
CAWSVTSVSNQPQHF TGTGCCTGGAGTGTAACGTCAGTCAGCAATCAGCCCCAGCATTTT - TRBJ1-5 - TRBV30
CASGYPTEPLLNEQFF TGTGCCAGCGGCTACCCGACAGAACCCCTCTTAAATGAGCAGTTCTTC - TRBJ2-1 - TRBV27
CAWGGQHTDTQYF TGTGCCTGGGGGGGGCAACACACAGATACGCAGTATTTT - TRBJ2-3 - TRBV30
CASRTLAGVGTGELFF TGTGCCAGCAGAACTCTAGCGGGAGTTGGCACCGGGGAGCTGTTTTTT TRBD2 TRBJ2-2 - TRBV27
CAWSSHTYEQYF TGTGCCTGGTCTTCACATACCTACGAGCAGTACTTC - TRBJ2-7 - TRBV30
CASLTARASIETQYF TGTGCCAGCCTTACGGCTCGGGCTAGCATAGAGACCCAGTACTTC - TRBJ2-5 - TRBV2
CASSILDSGYTF TGTGCCAGTAGTATATTAGACAGCGGCTACACCTTC - TRBJ1-2 - TRBV19
CASQGRVGEKLFF TGTGCCAGCCAGGGCAGGGTCGGGGAAAAACTGTTTTTT - TRBJ1-4 - TRBV25-1
CASSPPIWDTQYF TGTGCCAGCAGCCCTCCGATCTGGGATACGCAGTATTTT - TRBJ2-3 - TRBV9
CASSEDRANTGELFF TGTGCCAGCAGTGAGGACAGGGCGAACACCGGGGAGCTGTTTTTT TRBD1 TRBJ2-2 once TRBV2
CATSFRDVWGEQYF TGTGCCACCAGCTTCAGGGACGTTTGGGGCGAGCAGTACTTC - TRBJ2-7 - TRBV15
CASSFGQGKGNTIYF TGTGCCAGCAGCTTCGGACAGGGAAAAGGAAACACCATATATTTT TRBD1 TRBJ1-3 - TRBV5-4
CASSITGQSYNEQFF TGTGCCAGCAGTATAACAGGACAATCCTACAATGAGCAGTTCTTC - TRBJ2-1 - TRBV6-1
CASSPGGYTEAFF TGTGCCAGCAGCCCCGGGGGCTACACTGAAGCTTTCTTT - TRBJ1-1 - TRBV5-6
CASSLVRGQMGSNQPQHF TGTGCCAGCAGCTTAGTGCGGGGACAGATGGGTAGCAATCAGCCCCAGCATTTT TRBD1 TRBJ1-5 - TRBV7-8
CASSPSLAGAYNEQFF TGCGCCAGCAGCCCCTCGCTAGCGGGGGCATACAATGAGCAGTTCTTC TRBD2 TRBJ2-1 few TRBV4-1
CASSVALGGHYGYTF TGTGCCAGCAGCGTGGCCCTAGGGGGGCACTATGGCTACACCTTC - TRBJ1-2 - TRBV9
CASTRIMETQYF TGTGCCAGCACTAGAATCATGGAGACCCAGTACTTC - TRBJ2-5 - TRBV2
CASSEWGANYGYTF TGTGCCAGCAGTGAATGGGGGGCCAACTATGGCTACACCTTC - TRBJ1-2 few TRBV25-1
CASSLPGTASTDTQYF TGCGCCAGCAGCTTGCCCGGGACAGCTAGCACAGATACGCAGTATTTT TRBD1 TRBJ2-3 - TRBV5-1
CASRSRSNTGELFF TGTGCCAGCAGGAGTCGGTCGAACACCGGGGAGCTGTTTTTT - TRBJ2-2 - TRBV9
CASRADSSGANVLTF TGCGCCAGCAGAGCCGACAGCTCTGGGGCCAACGTCCTGACTTTC - TRBJ2-6 few TRBV5-1
CASSYGTDSYEQYF TGTGCCAGCAGCTACGGGACAGACTCCTACGAGCAGTACTTC TRBD1 TRBJ2-7 - TRBV7-9
CSVEDRNGYTF TGCAGCGTTGAAGATCGTAATGGCTACACCTTC - TRBJ1-2 - TRBV29-1
CASNTDYNSPLHF TGTGCCAGCAATACAGACTATAATTCACCCCTCCACTTT - TRBJ1-6 - TRBV2
CASSSTGGTSGGPFYEQYF TGCGCCAGCAGCTCCACCGGGGGCACTAGCGGGGGGCCCTTCTACGAGCAGTACTTC TRBD2 TRBJ2-7 - TRBV5-1
CASSLMGGGEQFF TGTGCCAGCAGCTTAATGGGGGGAGGTGAGCAGTTCTTC - TRBJ2-1 - TRBV7-3
CASTGAVSYEQYF TGTGCCAGCACGGGAGCCGTCTCCTACGAGCAGTACTTC - TRBJ2-7 - TRBV2
CASSDRVEQPQHF TGTGCCAGCAGTGATCGTGTGGAGCAGCCCCAGCATTTT - TRBJ1-5 - TRBV25-1
CTSSQDLGNSQETQYF TGCACCAGCAGCCAAGATCTAGGTAACAGCCAAGAGACCCAGTACTTC - TRBJ2-5 - TRBV1
CAISPTGYNEQFF TGTGCCATCAGCCCCACAGGGTACAATGAGCAGTTCTTC - TRBJ2-1 - TRBV10-3
CAWGTEDNQPQHF TGTGCCTGGGGGACAGAGGACAATCAGCCCCAGCATTTT TRBD1 TRBJ1-5 - TRBV30
CAISGGDLKTQEQYF TGTGCCATCAGTGGGGGGGACCTAAAAACTCAGGAGCAGTACTTC - TRBJ2-7 - TRBV10-3
CASSLDLQGLAGGEQFF TGTGCCAGCAGCTTAGATCTGCAGGGGCTAGCGGGGGGTGAGCAGTTCTTC TRBD2 TRBJ2-1 few TRBV11-2
CASTVDTYNEQFF TGTGCCAGCACAGTGGATACCTACAATGAGCAGTTCTTC - TRBJ2-1 once TRBV2
CASSPYYTGGPYEQYF TGTGCCAGCTCACCATACTATACAGGGGGACCGTACGAGCAGTACTTC TRBD1 TRBJ2-7 - TRBV18
CASSQGQGIPNTEAFF TGTGCCAGCAGCCAGGGACAGGGGATTCCTAACACTGAAGCTTTCTTT TRBD1 TRBJ1-1 - TRBV14
CASSSALRQGFQPQHF TGTGCCAGCAGTTCCGCTCTCCGTCAGGGTTTTCAGCCCCAGCATTTT - TRBJ1-5 - TRBV27
CASSSAGVSNTEAFF TGCGCCAGTAGCTCCGCTGGGGTTTCTAACACTGAAGCTTTCTTT - TRBJ1-1 - TRBV5-1
CVQGLAGVYNEQFF TGTGTTCAGGGACTAGCGGGGGTCTACAATGAGCAGTTCTTC TRBD2 TRBJ2-1 - TRBV5-4
CASSPWTGGNTEAFF TGTGCCAGCAGTCCTTGGACAGGGGGGAACACTGAAGCTTTCTTT TRBD1 TRBJ1-1 many TRBV6-1
CASRGTGDPYEQYF TGTGCCAGCAGAGGGACAGGGGATCCCTACGAGCAGTACTTC TRBD1 TRBJ2-7 - TRBV2
CARSLWKGGSETYEQYF TGTGCCAGAAGCTTGTGGAAAGGCGGGTCGGAAACCTACGAGCAGTACTTC - TRBJ2-7 few TRBV5-3